These 9 T cell receptor beta chains came from one sample sequenced in a study of beta chain features in type 1 diabetes. All of the isolated RNA was reverse transcribed, so expressed TCRB transcripts were sequenced. The method was immunoSEQ multiplex PCR; TCRdb's version includes in-frame clones alone and lacks a portion of them. The table includes fewer than 500,000 clones, approximately 15% detected once. The sample was naive CD4+ T cells from blood. These receptors all come from a young man in good health.

The chain combines TRBV7-2 with TRBJ2-1; 8 nucleotides match TRBD2. This CDR3 is built from 15 residues. V lost 7 bases, J lost 4 bases, and 9 bases stayed unmatched. CDR1 SGHTA and CDR2 FQGNSA come from the germline V gene. CDR3 sequence: CASTLVAGYYNEQFF. Here the CDR3 DNA reads TGTGCCAGCACCCTCGTAGCGGGGTATTACAATGAGCAGTTCTTC.

This chain joins TRBV7-9 and TRBJ2-5; TRBD2 matches at 11 bases. V trimming: 4 bases; J trimming: 4 bases; junction bases outside the gene matches: 14. CDR3 size: 18 residues. Germline CDR1 reads SEHNR; CDR2 reads FQNEAQ (reference sequence). The CDR3 DNA follows: TGTGCCAGCAGCTCCCAAGCGGGACTAGCGGTCGCTAGAGAGACCCAGTACTTC. The encoded protein is CASSSQAGLAVARETQYF.

The gene calls are TRBV27 and TRBJ2-3; 9 nucleotides match TRBD1. The V segment lost 5 bases and the J segment 1 base; nucleotides outside the gene matches: 7. Germline lookup yields CDR1 MNHEY and CDR2 SMNVEV (reference sequence). This CDR3 region has 16 residues. DNA for the CDR3: TGTGCCAGCAGTGGCACAGGGGGCTGGGGCACAGATACGCAGTATTTT. Its translation is CASSGTGGWGTDTQYF.

A few counts support this clone. The chain joins TRBV7-3 to TRBJ2-1; possible D gene TRBD2, 6 bases. CDR1 and CDR2 (germline): SGHTA, FQGTGA. Trimming removed 5 bases from V and 6 bases from J, with 14 bases in between. The CDR3 consists of 14 residues. Written as DNA, the CDR3 is TGTGCCAGCAGCAATGGACTATCTCCCAATGAGCAGTTCTTC. This encodes CASSNGLSPNEQFF.

This clone has just a few counts. This sequence joins TRBV7-2 and TRBJ2-3; TRBD2 matches 9 bases. The CDR3 is 17 residues long. CDR1 is SGHTA, CDR2 FQGNSA, per germline. Trimming took 2 bases from V and 7 from J; bases not matched to a gene: 13. DNA of the CDR3: TGTGCCAGCAGCTTACCCTCGGGTAGCGGGAGTCCCAATACGCAGTATTTT. Its protein is CASSLPSGSGSPNTQYF.

This clone was seen a handful of times. The chain uses TRBV7-2 and TRBJ2-5; D is uncertain. The V end lost 1 base, the J end lost 7 bases, and 7 bases lay between the germline ends. Germline V lookup: CDR1 SGHTA, CDR2 FQGNSA. The CDR3 is 12 amino acids. DNA of the CDR3: TGTGCCAGCAGCTTAGTGCTAGGGACCCAGTACTTC. It encodes CASSLVLGTQYF.

This clone was observed a handful of times. V gene TRBV7-9 combines with J gene TRBJ2-5, with 8 bases matching TRBD1. Germline CDR1 reads SEHNR; CDR2 reads FQNEAQ (reference sequence). Trimming took 2 bases from V and 10 from J; bases not matched to a gene: 12. CDR3 size: 15 residues. The CDR3 nucleotides read TGTGCCAGCAGCTTACGGGACAGGCCGCTGTATGGCCAGTACTTC. Its protein is CASSLRDRPLYGQYF.

This clone has a handful of counts. The chain recombines TRBV7-3 with TRBJ2-1, with TRBD2 matching 8 bases. Germline-derived CDR1 and CDR2 are SGHTA and FQGTGA. The V segment lost 5 bases and the J segment 0 bases; nucleotides outside the gene matches: 6. This CDR3 has 16 amino acids. CDR3 bases: TGTGCCAGCAGCATCACTAGCGGAAGCTCCTACAATGAGCAGTTCTTC. Amino acids: CASSITSGSSYNEQFF.

The chain carries TRBV5-1 and TRBJ2-5; 9 bases are a match to TRBD1. CDR1 is SGHRS, CDR2 YFSETQ, per germline. This CDR3 has 15 amino acids. The J segment lost 5 bases and the V segment lost 4 bases, leaving 9 bases of the junction unmatched. The CDR3 nucleotides are TGCGCCAGCAGCGACAGGGGGTCGGTTGCGGAGACCCAGTACTTC. Amino acid sequence: CASSDRGSVAETQYF.